This entry lists 7 T cell receptor beta chains sequenced from one sample in a study of blood T cells in healthy people across ages. PCR was performed a second time for about 7 to 12 cycles using a sample-barcoded 5' primer and a J-beta primer mix. TCRdb itself ran the 5' RACE reads through MiXCR, one entry per CDR3 protein. The repertoire holds approximately 800,000 distinct CDR3 sequences, with around three fifths as singletons. The sequenced sample consisted of blood. The receptors were gathered from a man in his forties in good health.

The V gene is TRBV2, the J gene TRBJ2-5; D remains unclear. The CDR3 sequence is 13 residues long. The germline V gene has CDR1 SNHLY and CDR2 FYNNEI. Trimming removed 5 bases at V and 1 base at J, with 8 bases between. The CDR3 coding sequence is TGTGCCAGCAGTTTTTTGGTCCAAGAGACCCAGTACTTC. Translating it yields CASSFLVQETQYF. The full variable domain, rest sourced from reference TRBV2 and TRBJ2-5, is EPEVTQTPSHQVTQMGQEVILRCVPISNHLYFYWYRQILGQKVEFLVSFYNNEISEKSEIFDDQFSVERPDGSNFTLKIRSTKLEDSAMYFCASSFLVQETQYFGPGTRLLVL.

V and J are TRBV4-2 and TRBJ2-4, with D hard to call. V was trimmed by 1 base and J by 0 bases, leaving 19 bases between them. Germline CDR1 LGHNA, CDR2 YNFKEQ. The CDR3 is made up of 19 amino acids. The CDR3 loop reads CASSQASNLRELAKNIQYF. The CDR3 nucleotides are TGTGCCAGCAGCCAAGCTTCAAATTTGCGTGAACTAGCCAAAAACATTCAGTACTTC.

The rearrangement uses TRBV9 and TRBJ2-1, with D possibly being TRBD1 or TRBD2 (7 bases each). Germline CDR1 is SGDLS and CDR2 is YYNGEE. CDR3 length: 17 amino acids. The V gene lost 4 bases and the J gene lost 0 bases, with 17 bases spanning the gap. CDR3 nucleotide sequence: TGTGCCAGCAGCCTCCAGGGGGGGGTGAGCTCCTACAATGAGCAGTTCTTC. Translated: CASSLQGGVSSYNEQFF.

The V call is TRBV4-1, the J call TRBJ2-3; 10 bases map to TRBD2. The trim removed 1 base at V and 0 bases at J, leaving 4 bases unmatched. Looked up from germline, CDR1 is MGHRA and CDR2 is YSYEKL. The CDR3 spans 17 residues. The CDR3 sequence is CASSQGLAGASTDTQYF. The CDR3 DNA follows: TGCGCCAGCAGCCAAGGGCTAGCGGGGGCTAGCACAGATACGCAGTATTTT.

The V gene is TRBV7-2, the J gene TRBJ2-3; 10 nucleotides agree with TRBD2. This CDR3 region has 16 residues. In germline, CDR1 is SGHTA, CDR2 FQGNSA. V trimming: 1 base; J trimming: 9 bases; junction bases outside the gene matches: 10. Here the CDR3 reads CASSLDNSLAGRTQYF. In DNA, the CDR3 is TGTGCCAGCAGCTTAGATAATTCACTAGCGGGGCGGACGCAGTATTTT.

The rearrangement joins TRBV4-2 to TRBJ2-4, with 10 bases that match TRBD1. The CDR3 length is 19 residues. Germline trimming cut 0 bases from V and 0 bases from J; bases unmatched to any gene: 8. Germline V CDR1 and CDR2: LGHNA, YNFKEQ. The CDR3 DNA sequence: TGTGCCAGCAGCCAAGATCCCGGGACAGGGGAAATAGCCAAAAACATTCAGTACTTC. Translation gives CASSQDPGTGEIAKNIQYF.

This clonotype appeared a single time. The genes are TRBV20-1 and TRBJ1-2; TRBD1 matches 10 bases. CDR1 and CDR2 from the germline V gene are DFQATT and SNEGSKA (reference sequence). Losses at the gene ends were 2 bases for V and 8 bases for J; bases not matched to a gene: 5. CDR3 length: 13 amino acids. CDR3 bases: TGCAGTGCTAGACTAGGACAGGGGGTCGGCTACACCTTC. Amino acids: CSARLGQGVGYTF.